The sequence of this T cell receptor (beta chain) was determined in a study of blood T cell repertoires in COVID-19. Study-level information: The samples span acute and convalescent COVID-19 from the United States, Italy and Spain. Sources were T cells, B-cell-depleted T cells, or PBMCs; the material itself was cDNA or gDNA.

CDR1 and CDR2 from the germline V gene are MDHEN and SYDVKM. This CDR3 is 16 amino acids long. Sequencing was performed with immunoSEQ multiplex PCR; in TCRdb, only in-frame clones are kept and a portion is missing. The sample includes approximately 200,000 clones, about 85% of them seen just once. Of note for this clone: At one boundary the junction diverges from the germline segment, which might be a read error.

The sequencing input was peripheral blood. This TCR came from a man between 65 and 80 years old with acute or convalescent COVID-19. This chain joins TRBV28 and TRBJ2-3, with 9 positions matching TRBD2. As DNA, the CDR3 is TGTGCCAGCAGTTCCTTTAGTAAATGGACTAGCGAAGCACGGGGGTTT. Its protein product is CASSSFSKWTSEARGF. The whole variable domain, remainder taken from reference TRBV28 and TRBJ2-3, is DVKVTQSSRYLVKRTGEKVFLECVQDMDHENMFWYRQDPGLGLRLIYFSYDVKMKEKGDIPEGYSVSREKKERFSLILESASTNQTSMYLCASSSFSKWTSEARGFGPGTRLTVL.